Below are 30 T cell receptor beta chains sequenced from a single sample in a study of cytomegalovirus exposure and HLA in healthy donors. The PCR was carried out with 60 Vbeta primers and 13 Jbeta primers. Sequencing was performed with immunoSEQ multiplex PCR; in TCRdb, only in-frame clones are kept and a portion is missing. Here the sample spans about 210,000 clones, roughly 87% being singletons. The sample consisted of PBMCs. These TCRs come from a man in his forties in good health and CMV-seropositive.

The chain has TRBV7-3 and TRBJ2-5; TRBD1 might be the D (5 bases). This CDR3 has 16 residues. Looked up from germline, CDR1 is SGHTA and CDR2 is FQGTGA. V was shortened by 2 bases and J by 4 bases, with 17 bases between the two germline ends. The CDR3, as DNA: TGTGCCAGCAGCTTAGGGTCCATAGGGGCTGGAGAGACCCAGTACTTC. The encoded protein is CASSLGSIGAGETQYF.

The V call is TRBV27, the J call TRBJ2-3; D is ambiguous. Per the germline V gene, CDR1 is MNHEY and CDR2 is SMNVEV (reference sequence). This CDR3 is built from 12 residues. Trimming pared 8 bases from V and 5 bases from J, leaving 11 bases between. This CDR3 reads CASGLSGDTQYF. DNA for the CDR3: TGTGCCAGCGGCCTTTCGGGAGATACGCAGTATTTT.

This sequence joins TRBV19 and TRBJ1-1; D is possibly TRBD1 (6 bases). This CDR3 region has 14 residues. With 5 bases removed from V and 0 bases from J, the gap between germline ends came to 10 bases. The germline V gene encodes CDR1 LNHDA and CDR2 SQIVND (reference sequence). The CDR3 reads CASSAGQLNTEAFF. Here the CDR3 DNA reads TGTGCCAGTAGTGCTGGACAGTTGAACACTGAAGCTTTCTTT.

This clone was observed a few times. The rearrangement links TRBV7-8 to TRBJ1-1; D is possibly TRBD1 (6 bases). This CDR3 has 14 residues. V gave up 6 bases and J gave up 2 bases, with 13 bases separating them. CDR1 SGHVS and CDR2 FQNEAQ come from the germline V gene. CDR3: CASSRDRLNTEAFF. The CDR3 DNA sequence: TGTGCCAGCAGTCGCGACAGGCTCAACACTGAAGCTTTCTTT.

V and J are TRBV27 and TRBJ1-1, with 8 positions matching TRBD1. The CDR3 sequence is 15 residues long. The V segment lost 4 bases and the J segment 5 bases; nucleotides outside the gene matches: 9. Germline CDR1 reads MNHEY; CDR2 reads SMNVEV (reference sequence). In DNA form, the CDR3 reads TGTGCCAGCAGTTCCGCGGACAGGGTCGGTACTGAAGCTTTCTTT. Protein sequence: CASSSADRVGTEAFF.

The V call is TRBV28, the J call TRBJ1-2, with unresolved D. This CDR3 comprises 16 residues. Germline CDR1 and CDR2: MDHEN and SYDVKM. The germline V and J ends were trimmed by 3 bases and 8 bases, with 22 bases remaining between them. The CDR3 DNA follows: TGTGCCAGCAGTTTGAGACTACATTCCAATCTTGGAGGCTACACCTTC. It specifies CASSLRLHSNLGGYTF.

The chain employs TRBV6-6 and TRBJ2-7, with D unresolved. V gave up 0 bases and J gave up 4 bases, with 7 bases separating them. The CDR3 has 13 amino acids. Germline CDR1 reads MNHNY; CDR2 reads SVGAGI (reference sequence). CDR3 region: CASSYSTQYEQYV. DNA of the CDR3: TGTGCCAGCAGTTACTCGACTCAATACGAGCAGTACGTC.

On this clone itself: Other nucleotide sequences in the sample specify the same CDR3. The V gene is TRBV9, the J gene TRBJ1-1, with D uncertain. The ends were cut back, 0 bases at V and 5 bases at J, with 11 bases in the middle. The CDR3 contains 14 residues. Germline CDR1 SGDLS, CDR2 YYNGEE. CDR3: CASSVGGGTTEAFF. In DNA, the CDR3 is TGTGCCAGCAGCGTAGGAGGCGGTACTACTGAAGCTTTCTTT.

This chain joins TRBV5-1 and TRBJ2-7; no reliable D call. Trimming cost V 0 bases and J 7 bases, with 11 bases left between them. The CDR3 consists of 13 residues. Per germline, CDR1 SGHRS and CDR2 YFSETQ. The DNA for the CDR3 is TGCGCCAGCAGCTTGGAGCCCCTGGGAGAGCAGTACGTC. It specifies CASSLEPLGEQYV.

V gene TRBV7-9 combines with J gene TRBJ2-1, with a weak D call TRBD2 (7 bases). Trimming removed 1 base from V and 2 bases from J, with 12 bases in between. CDR1 is SEHNR, CDR2 FQNEAQ, per germline (reference sequence). The CDR3 loop spans 16 amino acids. Written as DNA, the CDR3 is TGTGCCAGCAGCTTAGAAAGGGGGGGGACCTACAATGAGCAGTTCTTC. Protein: CASSLERGGTYNEQFF.

The chain links TRBV19 to TRBJ2-3; 9 bases map to TRBD2. From germline, CDR1 is LNHDA and CDR2 SQIVND (reference sequence). This CDR3 is 15 amino acids long. With V trimmed by 7 bases and J by 0 bases, 5 bases remained unmatched. CDR3 coding DNA: TGTGCCAGTACCCTTACTAGCGGGAGCACAGATACGCAGTATTTT. Protein: CASTLTSGSTDTQYF. The complete variable domain, with remaining parts taken from reference TRBV19 and TRBJ2-3, reads DGGITQSPKYLFRKEGQNVTLSCEQNLNHDAMYWYRQDPGQGLRLIYYSQIVNDFQKGDIAEGYSVSREKKESFPLTVTSAQKNPTAFYLCASTLTSGSTDTQYFGPGTRLTVL.

This rearrangement joins TRBV5-1 to TRBJ2-2; 8 positions agree with TRBD2. There are 15 residues in the CDR3. J was trimmed by 0 bases and V by 4 bases; bases with no gene match: 2. CDR1 is SGHRS, CDR2 YFSETQ, per germline. The CDR3: CASSPGGANTGELFF. In DNA form, the CDR3 reads TGCGCCAGCAGCCCGGGGGGGGCGAACACCGGGGAGCTGTTTTTT.

The chain couples TRBV29-1 to TRBJ1-1, with D possibly matching TRBD1 (6 bases). Between the trimmed V and J ends, which lost 2 bases and 8 bases, there was a span of 6 bases. Germline values: CDR1 SQVTM, CDR2 ANQGSEA. This CDR3 spans 10 amino acids. DNA for the CDR3: TGCAGCGTTGAAAGGGGGGAAGCTTTCTTT. This encodes CSVERGEAFF.

The rearrangement links TRBV6-5 to TRBJ2-5; D might be TRBD1 (6 bases). V lost 0 bases, J lost 3 bases, and 11 bases lay in between. This CDR3 spans 15 amino acids. Germline CDR1 and CDR2: MNHEY and SVGAGI. The CDR3 nucleotides read TGTGCCAGCAGTTACTCAGGGACATTAGAAGAGACCCAGTACTTC. This sequence encodes CASSYSGTLEETQYF.

DNA of the CDR3: TGTGCCAGCAGCTTAGCCTTGAACACTGAAGCTTTCTTT. Its protein product is CASSLALNTEAFF. V and J are TRBV11-2 and TRBJ1-1; unclear D gene. This CDR3 region has 13 residues. Germline CDR1 SGHAT, CDR2 FQNNGV. V lost 1 base and J lost 0, with 3 bases in between. Complete variable domain (other parts from reference TRBV11-2 and TRBJ1-1): EAGVAQSPRYKIIEKRQSVAFWCNPISGHATLYWYQQILGQGPKLLIQFQNNGVVDDSQLPKDRFSAERLKGVDSTLKIQPAKLEDSAVYLCASSLALNTEAFFGQGTRLTVV.

This clone turned up a few times. V and J are TRBV5-1 and TRBJ1-2, with 10 bases that match TRBD1. CDR3 size: 14 residues. Looked up from germline, CDR1 is SGHRS and CDR2 is YFSETQ. Trimming cost V 6 bases and J 8 bases; bases outside gene matches: 10. CDR3 sequence: CASTWDRGGGGYTF. The CDR3 DNA sequence: TGCGCCAGCACTTGGGACAGGGGCGGAGGCGGCTACACCTTC.

V and J are TRBV27 and TRBJ2-1, with TRBD2 as a possible D gene (6 bases). Per germline, CDR1 MNHEY and CDR2 SMNVEV (reference sequence). Deletions cut 2 bases from V and 5 bases from J, with 10 bases between. This CDR3 spans 14 amino acids. For the CDR3, the DNA is TGTGCCAGCAGTTTAGCGGGGCTAGACAATGAGCAGTTCTTC. Amino acid sequence: CASSLAGLDNEQFF.

The chain carries TRBV10-3 and TRBJ1-4; 7 bases align to TRBD1. Trimming removed 5 bases from V and 5 bases from J; junction bases left unmatched: 2. The CDR3 is 13 amino acids. Per germline, CDR1 ENHRY and CDR2 SYGVKD. The DNA of the CDR3 is TGTGCCATCAGTCAGGGGGAAAATGAAAAACTGTTTTTT. Protein: CAISQGENEKLFF.

The J gene is TRBJ2-1, the V gene TRBV14, with TRBD2 matching over 10 bases. This CDR3 comprises 16 residues. Germline V lookup: CDR1 SGHDN, CDR2 FVKESK. Trimming took 1 base from V and 8 from J; bases not matched to a gene: 8. The CDR3 DNA sequence: TGTGCCAGCAGCCAAGCCCTGGGGCTAGCGGGAGATGAGCAGTTCTTC. It codes for CASSQALGLAGDEQFF.

This chain uses TRBV6-1 with TRBJ2-5; a possible D gene is TRBD2 (5 bases). This CDR3 has 14 residues. CDR1 MNHNS and CDR2 SASEGT come from the germline V gene. V was pared by 5 bases and J by 4 bases, with 14 bases between. The CDR3 loop reads CASSLSGSGETQYF. The CDR3 DNA reads as TGTGCCAGCAGTTTATCGGGGTCGGGAGAGACCCAGTACTTC.

The rearrangement joins TRBV7-6 to TRBJ1-5, with 10 bases matching TRBD1. This CDR3 spans 14 amino acids. The ends lost 5 bases at V and 5 bases at J; junction bases unmatched: 3. In germline, CDR1 is SGHVS, CDR2 FNYEAQ. CDR3 DNA sequence: TGTGCCAGCAGCCCTGGGACAGGGGATCAGCCCCAGCATTTT. It codes for CASSPGTGDQPQHF.

As DNA, the CDR3 is TGTGCCAGCAGCTTAGCCGAGAGGGTAAGGCTGGAAGGCTACACCTTC. It translates to CASSLAERVRLEGYTF. This chain connects TRBV7-9 to TRBJ1-2; D gene unclear. Germline V lookup: CDR1 SEHNR, CDR2 FQNEAQ (reference sequence). V was pared by 0 bases and J by 8 bases, with 19 bases between. This CDR3 spans 16 amino acids.

In this sample, this clone turned up once. The CDR3: CASSLEGQAYNQPQHF. CDR3 sequence (DNA): TGTGCCAGCAGCTTAGAGGGGCAGGCGTACAATCAGCCCCAGCATTTT. The chain combines TRBV7-8 with TRBJ1-5; possibly TRBD1 for D (5 bases). The CDR3 is 16 amino acids. Germline V lookup: CDR1 SGHVS, CDR2 FQNEAQ. V lost 1 base and J lost 3, with 13 bases in between.

CDR3 protein: CASTGPGDEQYF. CDR3 nucleotides: TGTGCCTCGACAGGCCCAGGAGACGAGCAGTACTTC. This sequence joins TRBV30 and TRBJ2-7; D is possibly TRBD1 (6 bases). CDR3 size: 12 residues. Trimming took off 7 bases at V and 5 bases at J, with 15 bases between the two ends. In germline, CDR1 is GTSNPN, CDR2 SVGIG (reference sequence).

The chain employs TRBV5-1 and TRBJ2-3, with a tentative D call TRBD1 (5 bases). Deletions cut 2 bases from V and 6 bases from J, with 16 bases between. Per the germline V gene, CDR1 is SGHRS and CDR2 is YFSETQ. This CDR3 spans 15 amino acids. DNA for the CDR3: TGCGCCAGCAGCTTTTACAGGAACGTCCAGGATACGCAGTATTTT. This sequence encodes CASSFYRNVQDTQYF.

The J gene is TRBJ2-6, the V gene TRBV27; D is ambiguous. Germline V lookup: CDR1 MNHEY, CDR2 SMNVEV (reference sequence). Trimming shortened V by 6 bases and J by 0 bases, and 3 bases separated the two germline ends. CDR3 length: 13 amino acids. The CDR3 DNA sequence: TGTGCCAGCAGGCGCTCTGGGGCCAACGTCCTGACTTTC. Amino acid sequence: CASRRSGANVLTF.

The genes are TRBV18 and TRBJ2-6; 9 positions match TRBD1. Losses at the gene ends were 2 bases for V and 0 bases for J; bases not matched to a gene: 11. Per germline, CDR1 KGHSH and CDR2 LQKENI. The CDR3 runs 20 residues. The CDR3, as DNA: TGTGCCAGCTCACCATTTTCGACAGGGGGTTCCTACTCTGGGGCCAACGTCCTGACTTTC. Protein product: CASSPFSTGGSYSGANVLTF.

The V call is TRBV4-1, the J call TRBJ1-4; D remains ambiguous. CDR3 length equals 15 residues. Germline V gene data show CDR1 as MGHRA and CDR2 as YSYEKL. V gave up 3 bases and J gave up 3 bases, with 11 bases separating them. The CDR3 protein is CASSQGRFSNEKLFF. The CDR3 DNA is TGCGCCAGCAGCCAGGGCAGGTTCTCTAATGAAAAACTGTTTTTT.

A note on this clone: The sample carries other DNA sequences with the same CDR3. The chain is built from TRBV4-1 and TRBJ1-5; D is ambiguous. Germline V gene data show CDR1 as MGHRA and CDR2 as YSYEKL. The CDR3 length is 17 residues. V dropped 1 base and J dropped 4 bases, with 17 bases sitting between them. The CDR3 protein is CASSQGEGFIPNQPQHF. In DNA form, the CDR3 reads TGCGCCAGCAGCCAAGGGGAGGGTTTCATCCCAAATCAGCCCCAGCATTTT.

The chain recombines TRBV9 with TRBJ1-2; D might be TRBD1 (6 bases). V lost 6 bases, J lost 4 bases, and 13 bases lay in between. This CDR3 spans 13 amino acids. Germline CDR1 and CDR2: SGDLS and YYNGEE. CDR3 sequence reads: CASTPGGIYGYTF. CDR3 DNA sequence: TGTGCCAGCACACCGGGGGGCATCTATGGCTACACCTTC.